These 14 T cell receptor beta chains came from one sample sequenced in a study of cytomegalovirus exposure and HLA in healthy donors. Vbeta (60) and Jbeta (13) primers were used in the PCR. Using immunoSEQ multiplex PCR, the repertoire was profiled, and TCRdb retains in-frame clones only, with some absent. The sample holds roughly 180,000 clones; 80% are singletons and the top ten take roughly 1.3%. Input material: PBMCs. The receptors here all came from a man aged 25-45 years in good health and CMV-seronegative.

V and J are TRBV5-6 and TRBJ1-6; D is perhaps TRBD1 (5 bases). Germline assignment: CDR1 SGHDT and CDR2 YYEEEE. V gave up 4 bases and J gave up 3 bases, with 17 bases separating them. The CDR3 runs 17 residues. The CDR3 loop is CASSGGEGWGYNSPLHF. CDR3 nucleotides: TGTGCCAGCAGCGGAGGGGAGGGGTGGGGCTATAATTCACCCCTCCACTTT.

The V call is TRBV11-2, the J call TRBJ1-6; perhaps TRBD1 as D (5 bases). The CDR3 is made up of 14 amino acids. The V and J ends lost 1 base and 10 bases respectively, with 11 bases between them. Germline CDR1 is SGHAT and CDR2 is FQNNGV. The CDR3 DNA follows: TGTGCCAGCAGCTTAGGGGGGGGGAGATCACCCCTCCACTTT. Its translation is CASSLGGGRSPLHF. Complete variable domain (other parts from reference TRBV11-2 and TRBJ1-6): EAGVAQSPRYKIIEKRQSVAFWCNPISGHATLYWYQQILGQGPKLLIQFQNNGVVDDSQLPKDRFSAERLKGVDSTLKIQPAKLEDSAVYLCASSLGGGRSPLHFGNGTRLTVT.

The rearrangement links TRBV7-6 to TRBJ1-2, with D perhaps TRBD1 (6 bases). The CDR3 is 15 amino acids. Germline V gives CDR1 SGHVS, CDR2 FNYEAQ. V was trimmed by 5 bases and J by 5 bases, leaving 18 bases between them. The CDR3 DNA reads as TGTGCCAGCAGCCCCGGGGGGCAGGCGCGGTATGGCTACACCTTC. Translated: CASSPGGQARYGYTF. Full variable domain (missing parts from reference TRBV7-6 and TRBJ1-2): GAGVSQSPRYKVTKRGQDVALRCDPISGHVSLYWYRQALGQGPEFLTYFNYEAQQDKSGLPNDRFSAERPEGSISTLTIQRTEQRDSAMYRCASSPGGQARYGYTFGSGTRLTVV.

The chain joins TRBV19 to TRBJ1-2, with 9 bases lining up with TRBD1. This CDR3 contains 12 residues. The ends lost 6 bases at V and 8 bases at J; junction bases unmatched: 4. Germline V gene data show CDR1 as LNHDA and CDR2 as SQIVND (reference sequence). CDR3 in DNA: TGTGCCAGTAGCTCCGGGACAGGGGGCTACACCTTC. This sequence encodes CASSSGTGGYTF.

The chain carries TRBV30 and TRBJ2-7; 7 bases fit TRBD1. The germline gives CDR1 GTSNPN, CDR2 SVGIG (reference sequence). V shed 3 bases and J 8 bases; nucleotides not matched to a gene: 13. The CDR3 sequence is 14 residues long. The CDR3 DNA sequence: TGTGCCTGGAGCAGGGACAGCCAACCTACGAAGCAGTACTTC. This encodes CAWSRDSQPTKQYF.

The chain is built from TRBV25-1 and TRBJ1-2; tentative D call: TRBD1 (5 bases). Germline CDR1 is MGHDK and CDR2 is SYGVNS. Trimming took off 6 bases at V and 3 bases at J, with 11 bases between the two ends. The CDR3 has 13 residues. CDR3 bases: TGTGCCAGCAGCCCTGACAGCTACTATGGCTACACCTTC. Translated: CASSPDSYYGYTF.

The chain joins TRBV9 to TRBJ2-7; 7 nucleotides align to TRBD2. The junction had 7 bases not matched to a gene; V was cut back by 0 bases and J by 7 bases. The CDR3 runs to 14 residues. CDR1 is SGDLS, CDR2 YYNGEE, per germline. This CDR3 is CASSVVAGVGEQYF. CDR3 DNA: TGTGCCAGCAGCGTAGTGGCGGGGGTGGGGGAGCAGTACTTC.

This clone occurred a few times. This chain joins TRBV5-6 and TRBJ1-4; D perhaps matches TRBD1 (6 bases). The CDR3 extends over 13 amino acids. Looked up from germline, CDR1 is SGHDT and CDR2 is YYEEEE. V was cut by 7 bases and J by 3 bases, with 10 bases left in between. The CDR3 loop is CASGTGSNEKLFF. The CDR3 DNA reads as TGTGCCAGCGGCACAGGGTCTAATGAAAAACTGTTTTTT.

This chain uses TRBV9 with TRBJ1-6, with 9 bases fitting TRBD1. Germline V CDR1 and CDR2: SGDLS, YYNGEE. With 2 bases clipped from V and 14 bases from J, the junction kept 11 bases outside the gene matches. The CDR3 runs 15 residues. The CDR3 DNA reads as TGTGCCAGCAGCGTCGACGGGACAGGGCTTTCGACCCTCCACTTT. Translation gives CASSVDGTGLSTLHF.

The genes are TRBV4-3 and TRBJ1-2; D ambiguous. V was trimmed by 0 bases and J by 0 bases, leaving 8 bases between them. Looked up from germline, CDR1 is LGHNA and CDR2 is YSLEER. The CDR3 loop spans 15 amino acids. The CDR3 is CASSQEVLANYGYTF. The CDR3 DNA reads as TGCGCCAGCAGCCAAGAGGTTCTAGCTAACTATGGCTACACCTTC.

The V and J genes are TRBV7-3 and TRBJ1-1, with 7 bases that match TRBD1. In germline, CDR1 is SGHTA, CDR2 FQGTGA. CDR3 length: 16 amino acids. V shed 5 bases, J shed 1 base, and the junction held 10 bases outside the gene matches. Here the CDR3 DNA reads TGTGCCAGCAGCCTAAACGCGGGGACAGCGAACACTGAAGCTTTCTTT. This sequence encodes CASSLNAGTANTEAFF.

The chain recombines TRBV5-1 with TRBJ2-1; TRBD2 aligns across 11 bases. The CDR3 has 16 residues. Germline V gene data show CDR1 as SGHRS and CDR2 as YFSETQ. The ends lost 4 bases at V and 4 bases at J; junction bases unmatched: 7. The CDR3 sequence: CASSPQTSGEYNEQFF. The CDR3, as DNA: TGCGCCAGCAGCCCACAGACTAGCGGGGAATACAATGAGCAGTTCTTC.

The CDR3 is CASSPSGTGAEAFF. For the CDR3, the DNA is TGTGCCAGCAGCCCCTCCGGGACAGGCGCTGAAGCTTTCTTT. The rearrangement joins TRBV7-9 to TRBJ1-1; 8 bases map to TRBD1. The CDR3 has 14 residues. Per germline, CDR1 SEHNR and CDR2 FQNEAQ (reference sequence). V lost 5 bases to trimming and J lost 6 bases; unmatched junction nucleotides: 8.

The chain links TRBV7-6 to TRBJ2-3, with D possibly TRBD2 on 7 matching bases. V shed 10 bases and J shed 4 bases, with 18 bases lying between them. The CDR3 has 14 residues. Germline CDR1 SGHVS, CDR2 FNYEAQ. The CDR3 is CATTGGGNADTQYF. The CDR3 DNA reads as TGTGCCACCACGGGGGGCGGGAACGCAGATACGCAGTATTTT.